A few counts support the clone carrying this T cell receptor beta chain. Antigen unknown. The V end lost 4 bases, the J end lost 7 bases, and 11 bases lay between the germline ends. CDR3 size: 13 residues. Germline loops: CDR1 SEHNR, CDR2 FQNEAQ (reference sequence). These data belong to a study of T cells in Graves' hyperthyroidism and ophthalmopathy. General study results and limits: Ophthalmopathy and stable hyperthyroidism were told apart by a 13 V-J model.

RNA transcripts served as the template for amplifying TCR beta CDR3 regions. The HTBI primer set drove a first-round RT-PCR of the TCR CDR3. TCRdb passed the multiplex PCR reads through MiXCR, listing each CDR3 protein once. The table records about 300,000 distinct CDR3 sequences, roughly 18% of them present only once. The sequenced material came from blood. The sequence was obtained from a man aged 50 to 60 with Graves' ophthalmopathy. The chain is built from TRBV7-9 and TRBJ2-1; TRBD2 might be the D (5 bases). The CDR3 loop reads CASSSIARNEQFF. CDR3 DNA sequence: TGTGCCAGCAGCTCCATAGCGAGGAATGAGCAGTTCTTC. Drawing the rest from reference TRBV7-9 and TRBJ2-1, the complete variable domain is DTGVSQNPRHKITKRGQNVTFRCDPISEHNRLYWYRQTLGQGPEFLTYFQNEAQLEKSRLLSDRFSAERPKGSFSTLEIQRTEQGDSAMYLCASSSIARNEQFFGPGTRLTVL.